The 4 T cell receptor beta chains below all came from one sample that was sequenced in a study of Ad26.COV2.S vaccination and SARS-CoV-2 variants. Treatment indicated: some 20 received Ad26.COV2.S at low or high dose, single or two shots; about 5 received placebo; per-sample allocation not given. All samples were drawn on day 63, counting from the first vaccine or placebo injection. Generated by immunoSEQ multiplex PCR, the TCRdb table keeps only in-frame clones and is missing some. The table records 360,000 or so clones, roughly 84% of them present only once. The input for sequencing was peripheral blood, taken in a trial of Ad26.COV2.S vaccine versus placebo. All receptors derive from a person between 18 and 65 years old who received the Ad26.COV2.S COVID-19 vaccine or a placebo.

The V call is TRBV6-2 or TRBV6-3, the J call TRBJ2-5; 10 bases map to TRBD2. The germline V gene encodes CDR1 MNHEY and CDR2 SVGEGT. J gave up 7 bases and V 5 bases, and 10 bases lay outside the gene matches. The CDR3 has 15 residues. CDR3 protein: CASSPPSGGAGTQYF. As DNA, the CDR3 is TGTGCCAGCAGTCCCCCCAGCGGGGGGGCCGGGACCCAGTACTTC.

The CDR3, as DNA: TGTGCCAGCAGTTACGTCGGATCGAACACCGGGGAGCTGTTTTTT. It translates to CASSYVGSNTGELFF. V is TRBV6-5 and J is TRBJ2-2; D is uncertain. CDR1 and CDR2 (germline): MNHEY, SVGAGI. The CDR3 length is 15 residues. V lost 2 bases and J lost 0, with 7 bases in between.

The CDR3 DNA reads as TGTGCCAGCAGCTTGGTTTTGGGGGCCTATGGCTACACCTTC. This codes for CASSLVLGAYGYTF. The chain couples TRBV5-6 to TRBJ1-2; D possibly corresponds to TRBD1 (6 bases). Deletions cut 0 bases from V and 4 bases from J, with 10 bases between. The CDR3 covers 14 residues. The germline V gene encodes CDR1 SGHDT and CDR2 YYEEEE. Combining the CDR3 with reference TRBV5-6 and TRBJ1-2 gives the whole variable domain DAGVTQSPTHLIKTRGQQVTLRCSPKSGHDTVSWYQQALGQGPQFIFQYYEEEERQRGNFPDRFSGHQFPNYSSELNVNALLLGDSALYLCASSLVLGAYGYTFGSGTRLTVV.

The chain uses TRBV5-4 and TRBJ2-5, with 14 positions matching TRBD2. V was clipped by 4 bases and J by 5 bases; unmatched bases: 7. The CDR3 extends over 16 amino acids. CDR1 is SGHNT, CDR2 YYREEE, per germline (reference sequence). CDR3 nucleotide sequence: TGTGCCAGCAGCCCCGGACTAGCGGGGGGCCTGGAGACCCAGTACTTC. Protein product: CASSPGLAGGLETQYF. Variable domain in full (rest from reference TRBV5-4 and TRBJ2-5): ETGVTQSPTHLIKTRGQQVTLRCSSQSGHNTVSWYQQALGQGPQFIFQYYREEENGRGNFPPRFSGLQFPNYSSELNVNALELDDSALYLCASSPGLAGGLETQYFGPGTRLLVL.